This TCR beta chain was recovered during a study of blood T cell repertoires in COVID-19. Study summary: COVID-19 samples collected from the United States, Italy and Spain covered acute and convalescent phases.

As processed by the authors: The assay estimated nucleated cells by amplifying reference gene primers. Here immunoSEQ multiplex PCR was the method, and the copy in TCRdb shows in-frame clones only, minus some. Clone size and V and J calls were adopted from that table, with D and trimming inferred from the DNA. The sample consists of approximately 230,000 clones, 80% to 90% of them appearing once. V was pared by 2 bases and J by 7 bases, with 7 bases of the junction left unmatched. The CDR3 has 15 amino acids. CDR1 is SGDLS and CDR2 is YYNGEE in the germline V gene. The source of this sequence is a man aged 30 to 39 who had recovered from COVID-19. The rearrangement links TRBV9 to TRBJ2-1, with 9 bases lining up with TRBD2. Sequencing used peripheral blood. The CDR3 spells CASSVAGGLLNEQFF. DNA for the CDR3: TGTGCCAGCAGCGTGGCGGGGGGGCTCCTAAATGAGCAGTTCTTC.